Listed below are T cell receptor beta chains from one sample, sequenced in a study of blood T cells in healthy people across ages. TCRdb passed the 5' RACE reads through MiXCR, listing each CDR3 protein once. The repertoire includes 790,000 or so distinct CDR3 sequences, more than 55% of them detected once, and roughly 24% sits in the top ten. Sequencing used blood. These receptors all stem from a man aged 35 to 55 in good health. Each CDR3 is given with its conserved first and last residue. The D gene is left open where the match is weak. Only part of the rows carry a size: once, few, many, or a class if the clone is expanded.

V gene: TRBV20-1; D gene: TRBD2; clone size: -; J gene: TRBJ2-6; CDR3 protein: CSARASGRAFGANVLTF; CDR3 DNA: TGCAGTGCTAGAGCTAGCGGGAGGGCCTTTGGGGCCAACGTCCTGACTTTC
V gene: TRBV5-6; D gene: TRBD2; clone size: -; J gene: TRBJ2-1; CDR3 protein: CTSSFGTSRYNEQFF; CDR3 DNA: TGTACCAGCAGCTTTGGGACTAGCCGTTACAATGAGCAGTTCTTC
V gene: TRBV5-1; D gene: -; clone size: -; J gene: TRBJ2-1; CDR3 protein: CASSLRGLAVTNEQFF; CDR3 DNA: TGCGCCAGCAGCTTAAGGGGGCTAGCGGTAACGAATGAGCAGTTCTTC
V gene: TRBV20-1; D gene: TRBD2; clone size: -; J gene: TRBJ2-5; CDR3 protein: CSAREVAGGYETQYF; CDR3 DNA: TGCAGTGCTAGAGAGGTAGCGGGGGGATATGAGACCCAGTACTTC
V gene: TRBV28; D gene: TRBD2; clone size: -; J gene: TRBJ2-1; CDR3 protein: CASRLLGGSDWEQFF; CDR3 DNA: TGTGCCAGCAGATTACTTGGCGGGAGCGACTGGGAGCAGTTCTTC
V gene: TRBV12-3/TRBV12-4; D gene: TRBD2; clone size: few; J gene: TRBJ2-7; CDR3 protein: CASSPAGASAEQYF; CDR3 DNA: TGTGCCAGCAGTCCAGCGGGAGCATCTGCCGAGCAGTACTTC
V gene: TRBV21-1; D gene: -; clone size: once; J gene: TRBJ2-7; CDR3 protein: CASSKEGGTWRNEQYF; CDR3 DNA: TGTGCCAGCAGCAAAGAGGGGGGGACCTGGCGTAACGAGCAGTACTTC
V gene: TRBV13; D gene: -; clone size: few; J gene: TRBJ2-7; CDR3 protein: CASSSGFSYEQYF; CDR3 DNA: TGTGCCAGCAGCTCGGGGTTCTCCTACGAGCAGTACTTC
V gene: TRBV2; D gene: -; clone size: -; J gene: TRBJ1-4; CDR3 protein: CASNREVNEKLFF; CDR3 DNA: TGTGCCAGCAATCGGGAGGTCAATGAAAAACTGTTTTTT
V gene: TRBV30; D gene: TRBD2; clone size: -; J gene: TRBJ2-3; CDR3 protein: CAWSEGGGMTDTQYF; CDR3 DNA: TGTGCCTGGAGTGAAGGCGGGGGAATGACAGATACGCAGTATTTT
V gene: TRBV6-6; D gene: -; clone size: few; J gene: TRBJ1-2; CDR3 protein: CASSPSLNGYTF; CDR3 DNA: TGTGCCAGCAGCCCATCTTTAAATGGCTACACCTTC
V gene: TRBV6-2/TRBV6-3; D gene: -; clone size: -; J gene: TRBJ2-1; CDR3 protein: CASSSYRLGTPHEQFF; CDR3 DNA: TGTGCCAGCAGTTCCTACAGACTAGGGACCCCCCATGAGCAGTTCTTC
V gene: TRBV24-1; D gene: -; clone size: -; J gene: TRBJ2-3; CDR3 protein: CATSDLTAHGGQIDTQYF; CDR3 DNA: TGTGCCACCAGTGATTTGACAGCACACGGAGGGCAAATAGATACGCAGTATTTT
V gene: TRBV4-3; D gene: -; clone size: -; J gene: TRBJ2-7; CDR3 protein: CASSQGFGQRSYEQYF; CDR3 DNA: TGCGCCAGCAGCCAAGGCTTTGGACAGCGTTCCTACGAGCAGTACTTC